The present T cell receptor beta chain was sequenced within a study of blood T cells in healthy people across ages. This clonotype has only a few counts. The germline CDR1 and CDR2 sequences are LGHNA and YNFKEQ. V lost 2 bases, J lost 11 bases, and 6 bases lay in between. The CDR3 length is 11 residues. Using a J-beta primer mix together with a sample-barcoded 5' primer, a second PCR was run for roughly 6 to 11 cycles. Each cDNA molecule was tagged by a template-switch adaptor with 12 random nucleotides. TCRdb re-analysed the 5' RACE reads in MiXCR, keeping a single row per CDR3 protein. The top ten hold approximately 3.7% of the sample, which has 800,000 or so distinct CDR3 sequences, approximately 25% seen once. The sample was also reused in another study, on T cells of mothers and their children.

The TCR originated in a boy aged 5-17 years in good health. The V gene is TRBV4-2, the J gene TRBJ1-4; D gene uncertain. The sample consisted of blood. The CDR3 reads CASSQLGKLFF. CDR3 DNA: TGTGCCAGCAGCCAATTGGGGAAACTGTTTTTT.